Listed below are T cell receptor beta chains from one sample, sequenced in a study of blood T cell repertoires in COVID-19. The assay was immunoSEQ multiplex PCR, and TCRdb's table has in-frame clones only and misses some. Of around 280,000 clones listed, approximately 88% are singletons. Sequencing was carried out using PBMCs or T cells enriched from blood (not recorded which). The receptors come from a woman aged 40 to 55 who had recovered from COVID-19. Each CDR3 is given with its conserved first and last residue. A D gene is named only where the DNA matches it firmly. Only some rows state a clone size, as once, few, many or a class for expanded clones.

j_gene	d_gene	v_gene	abundance	CDR3nt	CDR3aa
TRBJ1-4	.	TRBV19	.	TGTGCCAGTAGTTCCCGCCCCCAGGGATTGAATGAAAAACTGTTTTTT	CASSSRPQGLNEKLFF
TRBJ2-2	.	TRBV5-4	.	TGTGCCAGCAGCTTAGCGGGTGGCGGGGAGCTGTTTTTT	CASSLAGGGELFF
TRBJ2-3	.	TRBV7-9	.	TGTGCCAGCAGCCTAGACGGGACTTCAGATACGCAGTATTTT	CASSLDGTSDTQYF
TRBJ1-6	.	TRBV25-1	.	TGTGCCAGCAGACCTCAGGGTTCCTATAATTCACCCCTCCACTTT	CASRPQGSYNSPLHF
TRBJ2-7	.	TRBV19	.	TGTGCCAGTAGTATACAGGGCGGCGAGCAGTACTTC	CASSIQGGEQYF
TRBJ1-2	TRBD1	TRBV28	.	TGTGCCAGCAGTGGGACAGGGGGCGAAGTGAACTATGGCTACACCTTC	CASSGTGGEVNYGYTF
TRBJ2-7	TRBD2	TRBV2	.	TGTGCCAGCAGTGAAGATAGACTAGCGGGCGGCTACGAGCAGTACTTC	CASSEDRLAGGYEQYF
TRBJ2-1	.	TRBV20-1	.	TGCAGTGCTAGTTCGGCGGAGATATACAATGAGCAGTTCTTC	CSASSAEIYNEQFF
TRBJ2-3	.	TRBV12-3/TRBV12-4	.	TGTGCCAGCAGTTTCGGGTTGTCGGATACGCAGTATTTT	CASSFGLSDTQYF
TRBJ2-1	TRBD2	TRBV19	.	TGTGCCAGTAAGCCCCCGCGGACTAGCGGGAGTCGGCATGAGCAGTTCTTC	CASKPPRTSGSRHEQFF
TRBJ2-7	TRBD1	TRBV25-1	.	TGTGCCAGCAGATCTACCGCGGGGGACAGGGGAAGCTACGAGCAGTACTTC	CASRSTAGDRGSYEQYF
TRBJ1-6	TRBD1	TRBV11-1	.	TGTGCCAGCAGCCCGGGACAGGGGACTTCACCCCTCCACTTT	CASSPGQGTSPLHF
TRBJ1-3	.	TRBV2	.	TGTGCCAGCAGCGGTGACAGATCTGGAAACACCATATATTTT	CASSGDRSGNTIYF
TRBJ2-1	.	TRBV11-2	.	TGTGCCAGCAGTAGGGGTCGGTACAATGAGCAGTTCTTC	CASSRGRYNEQFF
TRBJ1-6	.	TRBV28	few	TGTGCCAGCAGCCCCAGGGGTTATTCACCCCTCCACTTT	CASSPRGYSPLHF
TRBJ2-2	TRBD2	TRBV9	.	TGTGCCAGCAGCCCCAGGACTAGCGGGAGTGCTAACGGGGAGCTGTTTTTT	CASSPRTSGSANGELFF
TRBJ2-7	TRBD2	TRBV2	.	TGTGCCAGCACGCTAGCGGGATTGCAGGAGCAGTACTTC	CASTLAGLQEQYF
TRBJ2-5	TRBD2	TRBV30	.	TGTGCCTGGGGCTCCGCGGGAGTGGGTACCCAGTACTTC	CAWGSAGVGTQYF
TRBJ1-2	.	TRBV7-2	once	TGTGCCAGCAGCAACTCAGGGGTGGAAGGCTACACCTTC	CASSNSGVEGYTF
TRBJ2-1	.	TRBV24-1	once	TGTGCCACCAGTGACGACAGGCGTTCGCAGTTCTTC	CATSDDRRSQFF
TRBJ1-2	.	TRBV27	few	TGTGCCAGCAGTCCCCGACAGCCCTATGGCTACACCTTC	CASSPRQPYGYTF
TRBJ1-1	.	TRBV28	.	TGTGCCAGCACTGGTGGGGAGGCGAGAACTGAAGCTTTCTTT	CASTGGEARTEAFF
TRBJ1-2	.	TRBV28	.	TGTGCCAGCAGCATCCCGGGGGACTATGGCTACACCTTC	CASSIPGDYGYTF
TRBJ2-7	TRBD1	TRBV28	.	TGTGCCAGCAGTTCCCCCGGGACAGGGATCCGATACGAGCAGTACTTC	CASSSPGTGIRYEQYF
TRBJ2-1	.	TRBV5-4	.	TGTGCCAGCAGCCCAGGAGGGTTGAGGGTTCATGAGCAGTTCTTC	CASSPGGLRVHEQFF
TRBJ2-1	TRBD2	TRBV4-2	.	TGTGCCAGCAGGACACTCGGACTAGCTTCTTCTGAGCAGTTCTTC	CASRTLGLASSEQFF
TRBJ2-7	.	TRBV10-3	.	TGTGCCATCAGTGGGCTCGAGAGGGAGCAGTACTTC	CAISGLEREQYF
TRBJ2-3	TRBD2	TRBV30	.	TGTGCCTGGAGTGTGGGAGGGTCCAGTACGCAGTATTTT	CAWSVGGSSTQYF
TRBJ1-6	.	TRBV7-9	.	TGTGCCAGCAGGGGCGCATCACCCCTCCACTTT	CASRGASPLHF
TRBJ2-5	TRBD2	TRBV6-2/TRBV6-3	.	TGTGCCAGCAGTTACCTAGCGGGAGTCCGGGAGACCCAGTACTTC	CASSYLAGVRETQYF
TRBJ2-7	TRBD1	TRBV28	.	TGTGCCAGCAGTTCCAGACAGGGGCGTGACGAGCAGTACTTC	CASSSRQGRDEQYF
TRBJ1-1	.	TRBV18	.	TGTGCCAGCTCAATGGGTGGGGGCTCTGAAGGTACTGAAGCTTTCTTT	CASSMGGGSEGTEAFF
TRBJ2-7	.	TRBV11-2	.	TGTGCCAGCAGCTCACTATGGGCAGGGAACGAGCAGTACTTC	CASSSLWAGNEQYF
TRBJ2-3	.	TRBV28	.	TGTGCCAGCTCCTCCCAGGCGGGGAGCAACACAGATACGCAGTATTTT	CASSSQAGSNTDTQYF
TRBJ2-2	.	TRBV24-1	.	TGTGCCACCAGTGATTCCCGGACACGAAGGGAGCTGTTTTTT	CATSDSRTRRELFF
TRBJ2-5	TRBD1	TRBV25-1	.	TGTGCCAGCAGTCTGGCAGGGGGTCAAGAGACCCAGTACTTC	CASSLAGGQETQYF
TRBJ2-2	.	TRBV9	.	TGTGCCAGCAGCGTCCTTCCGGGAGCCGGGGAGCTGTTTTTT	CASSVLPGAGELFF
TRBJ2-3	.	TRBV12-3/TRBV12-4	.	TGTGCCGGGAGTCGGGGGACCACAGATACGCAGTATTTT	CAGSRGTTDTQYF
TRBJ1-5	TRBD1	TRBV28	.	TGTGCCAGCAGTTTACCGGGACAGGGCAATCAGCCCCAGCATTTT	CASSLPGQGNQPQHF
TRBJ2-7	TRBD1	TRBV28	.	TGTGCCAGCAGTTTGGGACCGGGACAGGGTTCCTACGAGCAGTACTTC	CASSLGPGQGSYEQYF
TRBJ1-3	.	TRBV7-2	once	TGTGCCAGCAGCTTAGTAAAAGGAAACACCATATATTTT	CASSLVKGNTIYF
TRBJ2-1	.	TRBV19	.	TGTGCCAGTAGTAGACAGCTAGTCAACAATGAGCAGTTCTTC	CASSRQLVNNEQFF
TRBJ1-6	TRBD1	TRBV19	.	TGTGCCAGTAGTTCCGGACAGGGGGCTTATAATTCACCCCTCCACTTT	CASSSGQGAYNSPLHF
TRBJ2-3	.	TRBV18	.	TGTGCCAGCTCACCACTAGAGGCCACTAGCACAGATACGCAGTATTTT	CASSPLEATSTDTQYF
TRBJ2-1	TRBD2	TRBV27	.	TGTGCCAGCAAGGGACTAGCGGTTGGCTCCTACAATGAGCAGTTCTTC	CASKGLAVGSYNEQFF